The 28 T cell receptor beta chains below come from one sample, sequenced in a study of regulatory T cells in long-lasting Graves disease. Relying on iRepertoire HTBI primers and Arm-PCR of CDR3 regions, the team built TCR beta libraries. From the multiplex PCR reads, TCRdb called clonotypes with MiXCR, one entry per CDR3 protein. The repertoire has roughly 440,000 distinct CDR3 sequences, about 15% of them found once; the top ten carry about 25%. As for time point: newly diagnosed GD, antithyroid drugs for less than 3 months. Isolated PBMC RNA provided the starting material for the TCR library. These same records also appear under a second study, on T cells in Graves' hyperthyroidism and ophthalmopathy.

The starting material was peripheral blood mononuclear cells (PBMCs), obtained at new diagnosis, from a patient treated with antithyroid drugs. The receptors here all came from a woman in her late teens or twenties with Graves disease.

The table lists this clonotype with a few counts. This rearrangement joins TRBV28 to TRBJ1-2; D ambiguous. V was trimmed by 3 bases and J by 5 bases, leaving 7 bases between them. Germline V gives CDR1 MDHEN, CDR2 SYDVKM. CDR3 length equals 12 residues. The CDR3 is CASSFGQYGYTF. The CDR3 coding sequence is TGTGCCAGCAGTTTCGGTCAATATGGCTACACCTTC.

This clonotype has just a few counts. This chain joins TRBV19 and TRBJ2-6; TRBD2 agrees at 7 bases. Germline CDR1 reads LNHDA; CDR2 reads SQIVND (reference sequence). CDR3 size: 16 residues. Trimming removed 3 bases from V and 4 bases from J; junction bases left unmatched: 6. The CDR3 is CASSIRAGAGANVLTF. CDR3 sequence (DNA): TGTGCCAGTAGTATCAGGGCGGGAGCGGGGGCCAACGTCCTGACTTTC.

Turning to this clonotype: A far larger clone is one base from this, pointing to a likely read error. The V call is TRBV28, the J call TRBJ2-7; 7 bases align to TRBD2. Germline V lookup: CDR1 MDHEN, CDR2 SYDVKM. The CDR3 sequence is 15 residues long. After removal of 3 bases from V and 7 bases from J, the junction contained 12 bases not matched to a gene. CDR3 sequence reads: CASSFAGVSYNEQYF. The CDR3 bases are TGTGCCAGCAGTTTCGCGGGAGTGTCCTACAATGAGCAGTACTTC.

This sequence joins TRBV6-1 and TRBJ2-1, with D uncertain. V lost 8 bases to trimming and J lost 2 bases, with 16 bases between them. Germline V CDR1 and CDR2: MNHNS, SASEGT. This CDR3 is 15 amino acids long. The CDR3 spells CASRGPQTTYNEQFF. CDR3 sequence (DNA): TGTGCCAGCCGCGGTCCCCAAACAACCTACAATGAGCAGTTCTTC.

J is TRBJ2-1 and V is TRBV3-1, with D perhaps matching TRBD1 (5 bases). The CDR3 extends over 15 amino acids. Per germline, CDR1 LGHDT and CDR2 YNNKEL (reference sequence). Trimming shortened V by 0 bases and J by 0 bases, and 6 bases separated the two germline ends. The CDR3: CASSQDQGSYNEQFF. The DNA of the CDR3 is TGTGCCAGCAGCCAAGATCAGGGCTCCTACAATGAGCAGTTCTTC.

This clonotype was detected many times. The chain joins TRBV20-1 to TRBJ2-7, with D tentatively TRBD2 (6 bases). This CDR3 is built from 15 residues. CDR1 is DFQATT and CDR2 is SNEGSKA in the germline V gene (reference sequence). V was clipped by 6 bases and J by 1 base, with 19 bases between them. The CDR3 nucleotides are TGCAGTGCCCCGAAACGGGAGCGACGGTCCTACGAGCAGTACTTC. Its translation is CSAPKRERRSYEQYF.

This clonotype was recorded at least ten times. The chain recombines TRBV28 with TRBJ2-1; 10 bases agree with TRBD2. Germline trimming cut 5 bases from V and 4 bases from J; bases unmatched to any gene: 8. The CDR3 has 16 residues. Looked up from germline, CDR1 is MDHEN and CDR2 is SYDVKM. This CDR3 reads CASSEPGLAIYNEQFF. The CDR3 coding sequence is TGTGCCAGCAGTGAACCGGGACTAGCGATATACAATGAGCAGTTCTTC. Full variable domain (rest looked up from reference TRBV28 and TRBJ2-1): DVKVTQSSRYLVKRTGEKVFLECVQDMDHENMFWYRQDPGLGLRLIYFSYDVKMKEKGDIPEGYSVSREKKERFSLILESASTNQTSMYLCASSEPGLAIYNEQFFGPGTRLTVL.

This clonotype was seen many times. V and J are TRBV6-1 and TRBJ2-1, with 9 bases aligning to TRBD2. Germline V gives CDR1 MNHNS, CDR2 SASEGT. The V and J ends lost 5 bases and 0 bases, in that order; junction bases with no gene match: 14. CDR3 length: 19 residues. The CDR3 coding sequence is TGTGCCAGCAGTACCTCCCGGACTAGCGCCCGAAGCTCCTACAATGAGCAGTTCTTC. Translating it yields CASSTSRTSARSSYNEQFF.

This clonotype was seen ten or more times. The CDR3 nucleotides read TGTGCCACCAGTGATTCCTGGGTAGGTGGCGACACAGATACGCAGTATTTT. This encodes CATSDSWVGGDTDTQYF. This chain joins TRBV24-1 and TRBJ2-3; D not resolved. This CDR3 has 17 amino acids. Germline V gene data show CDR1 as KGHDR and CDR2 as SFDVKD. V gave up 2 bases and J gave up 2 bases, with 16 bases separating them.

Many counts were recorded for this clonotype. The chain recombines TRBV28 with TRBJ2-1, with D unresolved. Trimming cost V 3 bases and J 12 bases, with 15 bases left between them. Germline CDR1 and CDR2: MDHEN and SYDVKM. This CDR3 is built from 13 residues. CDR3 loop: CASSLTANHGQFF. CDR3 bases: TGTGCCAGCAGTTTGACCGCGAATCATGGGCAGTTCTTC.

This clonotype was observed at least ten times. The CDR3 is CASSPAGGRYNEQFF. The CDR3 nucleotides are TGTGCCAGCAGCCCAGCGGGGGGGCGGTACAATGAGCAGTTCTTC. This chain uses TRBV11-3 with TRBJ2-1, with 10 bases that match TRBD2. Germline V gives CDR1 SGHNT, CDR2 YENEEA. The CDR3 length is 15 residues. V lost 5 bases, J lost 4 bases, and 5 bases stayed unmatched.

The V call is TRBV14, the J call TRBJ2-2, with TRBD2 identical over 8 bases. Germline assignment: CDR1 SGHDN and CDR2 FVKESK. The CDR3 loop spans 15 amino acids. Trimming at V came to 3 bases and at J to 2 bases, leaving 2 bases not matched to a gene. The CDR3 DNA follows: TGTGCCAGCAGCCATACTAGCGGAAACACCGGGGAGCTGTTTTTT. This gives the protein CASSHTSGNTGELFF.

This clonotype was counted many times. The chain joins TRBV3-1 to TRBJ2-2; 11 positions match TRBD2. With 1 base clipped from V and 6 bases from J, the junction kept 4 bases outside the gene matches. The CDR3 covers 16 residues. Germline V gene sequence: CDR1 LGHDT, CDR2 YNNKEL (reference sequence). The CDR3 DNA reads TGTGCCAGCAGCCAAGGTCTAGCGGGAGGATCCGGGGAGCTGTTTTTT. Translation: CASSQGLAGGSGELFF.

This clonotype was counted at least ten times. The chain links TRBV3-1 to TRBJ2-5; D not resolved. CDR3 size: 13 residues. The V gene lost 4 bases and the J gene lost 1 base, with 7 bases spanning the gap. Germline V gene data show CDR1 as LGHDT and CDR2 as YNNKEL (reference sequence). Here the CDR3 reads CASSLAFQETQYF. The CDR3 coding sequence is TGTGCCAGCAGCCTCGCCTTCCAAGAGACCCAGTACTTC.

This clonotype has just a few counts. The CDR3 loop reads CASSEGGSNQPQHF. CDR3 nucleotide sequence: TGTGCCAGCAGTGAAGGGGGGAGCAATCAGCCCCAGCATTTT. The chain links TRBV6-2 or TRBV6-3 to TRBJ1-5; D may be TRBD1 (6 bases). This CDR3 spans 14 amino acids. V lost 5 bases and J lost 1, with 9 bases in between. Per germline, CDR1 MNHEY and CDR2 SVGEGT.

J is TRBJ2-1 and V is TRBV15; possible D gene TRBD1, 5 bases. The CDR3 consists of 13 residues. Trimming took 5 bases from V and 10 from J, leaving 15 bases between them. Germline V lookup: CDR1 LNHNV, CDR2 YYDKDF (reference sequence). CDR3 sequence reads: CATSEKVAGEQFF. CDR3 bases: TGTGCCACCAGCGAGAAAGTAGCAGGGGAGCAGTTCTTC.

This chain joins TRBV29-1 and TRBJ1-2; 8 nucleotides agree with TRBD1. V shed 6 bases, J shed 7 bases, and the junction held 10 bases outside the gene matches. The CDR3 runs to 13 residues. Germline assignment: CDR1 SQVTM and CDR2 ANQGSEA. CDR3 in amino acids: CSVPPGQVTGYTF. The CDR3 coding sequence is TGCAGCGTCCCCCCGGGACAGGTTACTGGCTACACCTTC. Using reference TRBV29-1 and TRBJ1-2 for the parts outside the CDR3, the full variable domain is SAVISQKPSRDICQRGTSLTIQCQVDSQVTMMFWYRQQPGQSLTLIATANQGSEATYESGFVIDKFPISRPNLTFSTLTVSNMSPEDSSIYLCSVPPGQVTGYTFGSGTRLTVV.

A few counts support this clonotype. The V and J genes are TRBV6-2 or TRBV6-3 and TRBJ1-2; no reliable D call. V dropped 5 bases and J dropped 8 bases, with 15 bases sitting between them. Germline loops: CDR1 MNHEY, CDR2 SVGEGT. This CDR3 has 13 residues. The CDR3 sequence: CASSEAGLAGYTF. The CDR3 DNA reads as TGTGCCAGCAGTGAAGCCGGACTAGCGGGCTACACCTTC.

This clonotype was picked up a small number of times. This chain joins TRBV12-3 or TRBV12-4 and TRBJ2-2; D call uncertain. The CDR3 has 15 amino acids. V lost 3 bases and J lost 2, with 10 bases in between. The CDR3 region has the DNA TGTGCCAGCAGTTTTAAGGCTGCAAACACCGGGGAGCTGTTTTTT. It specifies CASSFKAANTGELFF.

This clonotype was seen ten or more times. The chain couples TRBV24-1 to TRBJ1-1; D is unclear. The germline CDR1 and CDR2 sequences are KGHDR and SFDVKD. The CDR3 consists of 13 residues. V dropped 4 bases and J dropped 4 bases, with 9 bases sitting between them. The CDR3: CATSDNPGTEAFF. The CDR3 DNA follows: TGTGCCACCAGTGACAACCCCGGCACTGAAGCTTTCTTT.

The chain uses TRBV24-1 and TRBJ2-7; 10 bases are shared with TRBD1. The CDR3 has 15 amino acids. Germline CDR1 and CDR2: KGHDR and SFDVKD. With V trimmed by 7 bases and J by 2 bases, 7 bases remained unmatched. The CDR3 DNA reads as TGTGCCACCAGCGATCCGGGACAGGGGACCTACGAGCAGTACTTC. Protein sequence: CATSDPGQGTYEQYF.

The chain employs TRBV9 and TRBJ2-3; TRBD1 is a possible D gene (5 bases). V lost 0 bases, J lost 5 bases, and 16 bases lay in between. The CDR3 runs to 16 residues. Per germline, CDR1 SGDLS and CDR2 YYNGEE. The CDR3 nucleotides are TGTGCCAGCAGCGTAGAAAGCAGGGCAGTAGGAGATACGCAGTATTTT. Its protein is CASSVESRAVGDTQYF.

On this clonotype: A far larger clone is a single base away, which makes a read error likely. V usage is TRBV2 and J usage is TRBJ2-1; D unresolved. Gene TRBJ2-5 matches the end of the DNA better, so the J call may be wrong. The germline V gene has CDR1 SNHLY and CDR2 FYNNEI. The CDR3 runs to 13 residues. The CDR3 nucleotides are TGTGCCAGCAGTCCGGACGGGCTCAAGACCCAGTACTTC. Translating it yields CASSPDGLKTQYF.

There are many counts of this clonotype. The chain employs TRBV5-1 and TRBJ1-1; unclear D gene. CDR3 length: 16 amino acids. Germline V gene data show CDR1 as SGHRS and CDR2 as YFSETQ. The V end was cut by 0 bases, the J end by 4 bases, with 16 bases between. The CDR3 coding sequence is TGCGCCAGCAGCTTGGAGTTTTCAAGGCGGCTCACTGAAGCTTTCTTT. Its protein product is CASSLEFSRRLTEAFF.

This clonotype turned up a few times. The CDR3 DNA reads as TGTGCCAGCAGCTTGTCTAGCGGGAGTTACTACGAGCAGTACTTC. Protein: CASSLSSGSYYEQYF. The V gene is TRBV5-4, the J gene TRBJ2-7; 10 nucleotides agree with TRBD2. CDR1 and CDR2 from the germline V gene are SGHNT and YYREEE (reference sequence). The CDR3 extends over 15 amino acids. J was trimmed by 3 bases and V by 1 base; bases with no gene match: 4.

At least ten counts were recorded for this clonotype. This chain connects TRBV5-1 to TRBJ2-1; 11 bases agree with TRBD2. V lost 0 bases, J lost 5 bases, and 13 bases stayed unmatched. The CDR3 totals 19 residues. CDR1 SGHRS and CDR2 YFSETQ come from the germline V gene. CDR3 sequence (DNA): TGCGCCAGCAGCTTGGCCCCGACTAGCGGGGCGGGGTGGCACAATGAGCAGTTCTTC. Protein: CASSLAPTSGAGWHNEQFF.

This clonotype was counted ten times or more. This chain joins TRBV28 and TRBJ2-1; D is unresolved. The CDR3 consists of 14 residues. Germline CDR1 is MDHEN and CDR2 is SYDVKM. With 7 bases removed from V and 2 bases from J, the gap between germline ends came to 12 bases. The CDR3 nucleotides are TGTGCCAGCACCCCAACTCAGGCCTACAATGAGCAGTTCTTC. Amino acids: CASTPTQAYNEQFF.

The sample holds many counts of this clonotype. This rearrangement joins TRBV11-2 to TRBJ2-1; perhaps TRBD1 as D (5 bases). The CDR3 runs to 15 residues. CDR1 is SGHAT, CDR2 FQNNGV, per germline. Trimming removed 0 bases from V and 7 bases from J, with 13 bases in between. The CDR3 DNA reads as TGTGCCAGCAGCTTAGAGGGGCTCAGGGTTAATGAGCAGTTCTTC. This encodes CASSLEGLRVNEQFF.